The T cell receptor beta chain described here comes from a study of cytomegalovirus exposure and HLA in healthy donors. Regarding the study as a whole: Most subjects had HLA-A and HLA-B alleles reportedly predicted accurately by TCR beta sequences. For most TCR beta V segments, an earlier analysis put the productive rate at about 87% or about 30% of the time.

Note on this clone: No antigen is known for it.

CDR3 size: 16 residues. Deletions cut 5 bases from V and 2 bases from J, with 15 bases between. CDR1 and CDR2 from the germline V gene are PRHDT and FYEKMQ (reference sequence). Primers: 60 Vbeta forward and 13 Jbeta reverse. Repertoires were generated with immunoSEQ multiplex PCR, while TCRdb's copy carries only in-frame clones and drops some. Its table records about 130,000 clones. The receptor comes from a woman aged 40 to 55 in good health and CMV-seropositive. Sequencing was carried out using PBMCs. The rearrangement links TRBV13 to TRBJ1-4, with D tentatively TRBD1 (6 bases). CDR3: CASSPDRFRTNEKLFF. The CDR3 coding sequence is TGTGCCAGCAGCCCTGACAGGTTCCGGACTAATGAAAAACTGTTTTTT.